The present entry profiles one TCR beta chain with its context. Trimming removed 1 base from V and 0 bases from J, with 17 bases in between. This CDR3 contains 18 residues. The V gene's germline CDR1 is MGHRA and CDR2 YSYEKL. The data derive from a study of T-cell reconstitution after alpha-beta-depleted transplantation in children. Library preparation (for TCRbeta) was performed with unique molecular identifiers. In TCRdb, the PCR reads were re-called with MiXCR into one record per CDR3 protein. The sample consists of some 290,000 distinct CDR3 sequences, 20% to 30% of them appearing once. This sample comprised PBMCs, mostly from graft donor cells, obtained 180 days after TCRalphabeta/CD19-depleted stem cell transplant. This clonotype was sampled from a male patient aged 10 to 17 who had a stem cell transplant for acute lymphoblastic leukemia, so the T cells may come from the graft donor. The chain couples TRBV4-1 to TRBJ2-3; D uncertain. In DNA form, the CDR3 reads TGCGCCAGCAGCCAAGGTCTTCTCCGGGTGACTAGCACAGATACGCAGTATTTT. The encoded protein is CASSQGLLRVTSTDTQYF.